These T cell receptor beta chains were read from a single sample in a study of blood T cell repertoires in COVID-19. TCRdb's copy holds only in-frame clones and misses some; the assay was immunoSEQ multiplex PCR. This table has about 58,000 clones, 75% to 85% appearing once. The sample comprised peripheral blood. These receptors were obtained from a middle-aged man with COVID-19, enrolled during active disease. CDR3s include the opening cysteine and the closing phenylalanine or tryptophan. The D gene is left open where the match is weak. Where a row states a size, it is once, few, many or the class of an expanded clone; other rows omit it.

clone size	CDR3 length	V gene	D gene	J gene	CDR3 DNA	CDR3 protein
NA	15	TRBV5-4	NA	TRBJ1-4	TGTGCCAGCAGCTTCCCCTTGGGGCCGAATGAGAAACTGTTTTTT	CASSFPLGPNEKLFF
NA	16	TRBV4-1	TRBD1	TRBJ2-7	TGCGCCAGCAGCCCGGGGCGGGGACAGGACCACTACGAGCAGTACTTC	CASSPGRGQDHYEQYF
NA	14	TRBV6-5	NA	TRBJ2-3	TGTGCCAGCAGTTACTCAGCTAGCACAGATACGCAGTATTTT	CASSYSASTDTQYF
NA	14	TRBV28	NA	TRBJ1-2	TGTGCCAGCAGGATACAGGGAGCTAACTATGGCTACACCTTC	CASRIQGANYGYTF
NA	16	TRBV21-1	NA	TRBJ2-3	TGTGCCAGCAGCTCTATGGGGGGACTTCGGGGAGATACGCAGTATTTT	CASSSMGGLRGDTQYF
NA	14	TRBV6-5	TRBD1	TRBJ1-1	TGTGCCAGCAGCGCGGGACAGATGAACACTGAAGCTTTCTTT	CASSAGQMNTEAFF
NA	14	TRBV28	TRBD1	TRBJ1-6	TGTGCCAGCAATCCCGGACAGGGGAATTCACCCCTCCACTTT	CASNPGQGNSPLHF
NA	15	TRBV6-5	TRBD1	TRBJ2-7	TGTGCCAGCAGTTACCGGACAGGGTCCAGGGACGAGCAGTACTTC	CASSYRTGSRDEQYF
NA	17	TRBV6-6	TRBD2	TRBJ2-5	TGTGCCAGCAGTCGGACTAGCGGGACGCCCTACCAAGAGACCCAGTACTTC	CASSRTSGTPYQETQYF
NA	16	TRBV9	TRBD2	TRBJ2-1	TGTGCCAGCAGCGTAGGGCCAGCGGGAAGAGACAATGAGCAGTTCTTC	CASSVGPAGRDNEQFF
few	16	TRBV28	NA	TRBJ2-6	TGTGCCAGCAGAAGAGGGTGGGGTGCAGGGGCCAACGTCCTGACTTTC	CASRRGWGAGANVLTF
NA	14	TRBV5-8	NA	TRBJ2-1	TGTGCCAGCAGCTCAGGGGGGTTCGGCAATGAGCAGTTCTTC	CASSSGGFGNEQFF
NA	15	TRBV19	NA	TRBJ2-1	TGTGCCAGTAGTACCCCGGGAGCATTCTACAATGAGCAGTTCTTC	CASSTPGAFYNEQFF
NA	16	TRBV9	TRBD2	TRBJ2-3	TGTGCCAGCAGCGCCCCCCTAGCGGGGGACACAGATACGCAGTATTTT	CASSAPLAGDTDTQYF
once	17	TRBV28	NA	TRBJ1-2	TGTGCCAGCAGTTCCGCGCTAGGGGGAGGGGACTTCCCCGGCTACACCTTC	CASSSALGGGDFPGYTF
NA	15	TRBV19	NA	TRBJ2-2	TGTGCCAGTAGTCGTGGGGAGTACTACACCGGGGAGCTGTTTTTT	CASSRGEYYTGELFF
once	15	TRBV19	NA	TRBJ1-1	TGTGCCAGTAGTAGGTCGTCGACGGGGGGCACTGAAGCTTTCTTT	CASSRSSTGGTEAFF
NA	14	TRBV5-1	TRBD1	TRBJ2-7	TGCGCCAGCAGGTCCGGGACAGGGGTCTACGAGCAGTACTTC	CASRSGTGVYEQYF
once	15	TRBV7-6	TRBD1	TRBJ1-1	TGTGCCAGCAGCTCGACAGGGGGCGCGAGCACTGAAGCTTTCTTT	CASSSTGGASTEAFF
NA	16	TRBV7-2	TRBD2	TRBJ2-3	TGTGCCAGCAGCCCTCCTCTAGCGGGAGTCACAGATACGCAGTATTTT	CASSPPLAGVTDTQYF
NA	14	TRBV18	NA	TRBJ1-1	TGTGCCAGCTCACCATTGACAGAGAACACTGAAGCTTTCTTT	CASSPLTENTEAFF
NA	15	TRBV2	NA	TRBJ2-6	TGTGCCAGCAGTTCAGGGGCAGCTGGGGCCAACGTCCTGACTTTC	CASSSGAAGANVLTF
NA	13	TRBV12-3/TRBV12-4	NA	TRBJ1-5	TGTGCCAGCAGATTAACAGGGAATCAGCCCCAGCATTTT	CASRLTGNQPQHF
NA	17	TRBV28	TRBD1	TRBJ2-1	TGTGCCAGCAGTCCTCAGGACGGACAGGGGATCGGTAGTGAGCAGTTCTTC	CASSPQDGQGIGSEQFF
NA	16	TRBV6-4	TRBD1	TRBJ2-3	TGTGCCAGCAGTGACCGGACAGGGGACGGAGGAGATACGCAGTATTTT	CASSDRTGDGGDTQYF
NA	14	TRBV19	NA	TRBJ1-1	TGTGCCAGTAGTATGCGGGGGATGAACACTGAAGCTTTCTTT	CASSMRGMNTEAFF